The clone carrying this T cell receptor (beta chain) came up many times. The target antigen is unknown. The V end lost 3 bases, the J end lost 11 bases, and 11 bases lay between the germline ends. The CDR3 covers 13 residues. Per the germline V gene, CDR1 is SGHDN and CDR2 is FVKESK. This sample is drawn from a study of CD8 T cells in ankylosing spondylitis. For TCR beta, libraries came from quantitative 5'-RACE with molecular barcodes. TCRdb analysed the 5' RACE reads with MiXCR anew, one entry per CDR3 protein. The data contain under 450,000 distinct CDR3 sequences, 17% of them singletons. Study-wide results and limits: Within ankylosing spondylitis blood, a TCR beta motif made up of several highly homologous variants appeared to be characteristic. Existing reports had already noted some motif variants in reactive arthritis synovial fluid and blood.

Sequencing was done on a sample of blood, either unsorted or a sorted T cell fraction (not recorded which). The receptor was derived from a male donor with ankylosing spondylitis. V gene TRBV14 combines with J gene TRBJ1-6; tentative D call: TRBD1 (5 bases). CDR3 protein: CASSQLRETPLHF. The CDR3 DNA is TGTGCCAGCAGCCAGCTCAGGGAGACACCCCTCCACTTT.